Described below is a single T cell receptor (beta chain) sequence and its context. This clonotype occurred many times. Its antigen is not yet known. No base quality values were provided; no much bigger clone lies one nucleotide off. The record originates from a study of glioma-infiltrating T cells (dated by TCRdb to 2016 to 2018). Context from the whole study: Sequencing of TCR alpha- and beta-chain repertoires was performed on glioma tissue, on non-neoplastic brain tissue, and on matched peripheral blood mononuclear cells. To measure divergence between tissue and blood T-cell populations, each tissue-infiltrating repertoire was compared with the peripheral blood repertoire of the same patient. The paired cohort comprised three low-grade glioma patients, about eight primary glioblastoma patients and three non-glioma patients contributing non-neoplastic brain tissue.

What the authors observed across the whole study: The group comparisons were based on small numbers of patients: three non-neoplastic, three low-grade glioma and seven or eight glioblastoma patients. Only a very small number of CDR3 sequences turned up in both tissue and blood, a result put down to high CDR3 diversity combined with limited sampling. In non-neoplastic patients, VJ-independent divergence between tissue and blood fell below expectation, whereas in all gliomas, and especially in low-grade gliomas, the divergence rose above expectation.

TCR alpha and beta CDR3 regions were amplified with the iRepertoire nested amplicon-rescue multiplex PCR (arm-PCR) platform from RNA. The input for one-step reverse transcription and amplification was about 85-400 ng of either tissue mRNA or PBMC total RNA. Following bead purification, Illumina adapters were added by a secondary multiplex PCR, and libraries between 200 and 400 bp were gel-purified. Demultiplexing relied on internal 6-nucleotide barcodes carried by the libraries. Sequencing of libraries was performed on an Illumina MiSeq with 2x220 or 2x250 nucleotide paired-end reads. The paper's data handling went like this. Paired reads were merged using FLASH 1.2.11 and aligned with BWA-MEM to the GRCh37 human genome, and TRA and TRB reads were then extracted. V and J assignment used an IMGT-derived reference of cassette sequences and CDR3 motifs that included pseudogenes. Three-frame translation of reads was performed, and productive CDR3s were defined as those with a C...FGXG motif and no stop codons. Clonotypes were defined as unique combinations of V-J cassette pair and CDR3 amino acid sequence. Reads were filtered by Hamming distance, thresholded by each sample's sequence error rate in mapped regions. The public reads were run again by TCRdb, first through fastp at Q25 and then through MiXCR, and only productive beta chains were kept. Identical CDR3 proteins give one entry, which carries the most common genes and DNA. The V and J calls and clone size come from TCRdb's table, not from the authors' own analysis. For this sample the table gives 15,000 to 20,000 distinct CDR3 sequences, of which roughly 60% were detected only once. Jointly, the top ten make up 42% of the sample.

Based on the germline V gene (reference sequence), the CDR1 and CDR2 sequences are LNHNV and YYDKDF. The germline V and J ends show losses of 5 bases and 5 bases respectively, and no gene match explains 10 bases of the junction. Counted from cysteine to phenylalanine, this CDR3 has 15 amino acids. Only the CDR3 part of the read is kept: 45 bases, read in frame from the first base. Source material: glioma tissue, nonneoplastic brain tissue, or PBMCs (not recorded which). Here the chain combines TRBV15 and TRBJ2-5, with TRBD2 identical over 8 junction bases. The sequence was collected from a human donor with low-grade glioma or glioblastoma, undergoing nonglioma brain surgery, or in good health (not recorded which). Here is the DNA: TGTGCCACCAGCCCCGGGAGGGGAATGGAGGAGACCCAGTACTTC. Its translation reads: CATSPGRGMEETQYF.